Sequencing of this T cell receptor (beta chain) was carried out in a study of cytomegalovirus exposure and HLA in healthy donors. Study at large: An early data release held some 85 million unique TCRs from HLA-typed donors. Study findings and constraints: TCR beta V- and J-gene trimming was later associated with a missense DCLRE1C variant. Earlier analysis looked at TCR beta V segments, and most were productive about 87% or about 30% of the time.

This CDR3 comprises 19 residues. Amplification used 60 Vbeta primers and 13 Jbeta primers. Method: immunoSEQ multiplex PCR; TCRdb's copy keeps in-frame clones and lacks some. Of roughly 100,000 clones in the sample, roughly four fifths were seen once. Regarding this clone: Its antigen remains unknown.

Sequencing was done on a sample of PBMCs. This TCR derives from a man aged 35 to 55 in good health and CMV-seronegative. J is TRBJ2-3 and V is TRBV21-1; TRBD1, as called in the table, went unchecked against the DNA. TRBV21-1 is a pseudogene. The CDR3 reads CASSLPLWAQRISTDTQYF. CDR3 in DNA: TGTGCCAGCAGCCTTCCCTTATGGGCACAAAGGATTAGCACAGATACGCAGTATTTT.